This T cell receptor (beta chain) was sequenced during a study of shared clonotypes between healthy human individuals. Study-wide findings and caveats: The authors sampled blood alone, and tissue repertoires likely differ.

Turning to this clone: The antigen is not known.

CDR1 SGHRS and CDR2 YFSETQ come from the germline V gene. Germline trimming cut 1 base from V and 6 bases from J; bases unmatched to any gene: 10. The CDR3 spans 16 residues. Assay: immunoSEQ multiplex PCR; the TCRdb copy retains only in-frame clones and omits some. The profile covers some 2 million clones, with 85% to 95% appearing a single time and 0.13% taken by the ten largest. The genes are TRBV5-1 and TRBJ2-3; TRBD2 matches at 8 bases. Specimen: naive CD4+ T cells sorted from blood. Subset given: CD45RA+ positively selected. This clonotype originated in a young man in good health. The CDR3 DNA reads as TGCGCCAGCAGCTTGACAGGCGGGGGGACTCGGGATACGCAGTATTTT. This gives the protein CASSLTGGGTRDTQYF.